The 2 T cell receptor beta chains in this list originate from one sample, sequenced in a study of cytomegalovirus exposure and HLA in healthy donors. PCR amplification relied on 60 Vbeta primers (plus 13 Jbeta primers). This table comes from immunoSEQ multiplex PCR, and its TCRdb copy is limited to in-frame clones, with some not included. The table has under 150,000 clones, 75% to 90% seen once. Specimen: PBMCs. These receptors originate from a woman between 25 and 40 years old in good health and CMV-seropositive.

CDR3 in amino acids: CASSLGGLYGYTF. As DNA, the CDR3 is TGTGCCAGCAGCCTAGGGGGTCTCTATGGCTACACCTTC. The V and J genes are TRBV27 and TRBJ1-2; the D gene is possibly TRBD1 (6 bases). Germline values: CDR1 MNHEY, CDR2 SMNVEV (reference sequence). Deletions cut 6 bases from V and 4 bases from J, with 12 bases between. The CDR3 has 13 residues.

The chain combines TRBV11-2 with TRBJ2-5; 8 bases are a match to TRBD2. Near its end, the DNA agrees better with TRBJ2-7, so the J call may be wrong. Looked up from germline, CDR1 is SGHAT and CDR2 is FQNNGV. This CDR3 contains 16 residues. In nucleotides, the CDR3 is TGTGCCAGCAGCTTAGGAGGAGCGGGAGTGTCCTACGAGCAGTACTTC. Translating gives CASSLGGAGVSYEQYF.